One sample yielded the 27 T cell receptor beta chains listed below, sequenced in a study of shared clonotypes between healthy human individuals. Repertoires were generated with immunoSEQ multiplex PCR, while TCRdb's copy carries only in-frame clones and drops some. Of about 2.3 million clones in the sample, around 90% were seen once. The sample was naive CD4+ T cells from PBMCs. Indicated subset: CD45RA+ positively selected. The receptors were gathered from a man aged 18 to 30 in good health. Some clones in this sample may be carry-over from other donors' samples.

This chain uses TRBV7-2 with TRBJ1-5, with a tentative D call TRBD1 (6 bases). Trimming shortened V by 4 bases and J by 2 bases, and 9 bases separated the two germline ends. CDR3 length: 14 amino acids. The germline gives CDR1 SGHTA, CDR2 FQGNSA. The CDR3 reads CASSSDSRNQPQHF. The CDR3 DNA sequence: TGTGCCAGCAGCTCGGACAGCCGCAATCAGCCCCAGCATTTT.

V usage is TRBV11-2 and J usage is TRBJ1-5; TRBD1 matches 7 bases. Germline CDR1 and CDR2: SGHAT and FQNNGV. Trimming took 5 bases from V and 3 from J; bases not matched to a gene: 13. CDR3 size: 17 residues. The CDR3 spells CASSLGRSGQINQPQHF. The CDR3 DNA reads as TGTGCCAGCAGCCTCGGCCGCTCGGGACAGATCAATCAGCCCCAGCATTTT.

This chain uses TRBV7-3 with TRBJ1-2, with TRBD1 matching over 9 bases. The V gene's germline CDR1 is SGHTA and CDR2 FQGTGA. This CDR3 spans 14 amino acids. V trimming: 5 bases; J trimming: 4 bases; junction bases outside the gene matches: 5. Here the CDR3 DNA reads TGTGCCAGCAGCCCATCGGACAGGGGCTATGGCTACACCTTC. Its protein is CASSPSDRGYGYTF.

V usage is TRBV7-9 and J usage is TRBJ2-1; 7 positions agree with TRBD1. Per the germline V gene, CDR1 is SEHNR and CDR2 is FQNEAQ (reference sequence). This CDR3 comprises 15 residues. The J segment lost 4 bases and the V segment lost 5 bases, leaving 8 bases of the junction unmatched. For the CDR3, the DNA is TGTGCCAGCAGCCCACAGGGGACGGATTACAATGAGCAGTTCTTC. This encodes CASSPQGTDYNEQFF.

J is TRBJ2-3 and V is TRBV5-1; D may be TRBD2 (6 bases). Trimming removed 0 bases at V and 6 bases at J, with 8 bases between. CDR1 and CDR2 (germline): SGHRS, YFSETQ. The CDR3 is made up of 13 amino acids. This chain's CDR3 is CASSLEEGDTQYF. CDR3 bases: TGCGCCAGCAGCTTGGAGGAGGGGGATACGCAGTATTTT.

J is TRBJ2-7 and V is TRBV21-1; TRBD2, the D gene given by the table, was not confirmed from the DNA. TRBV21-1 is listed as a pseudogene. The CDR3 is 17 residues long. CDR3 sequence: CASSRPTSGRAVYEQYF. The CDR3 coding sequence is TGTGCCAGCAGCAGACCGACTAGCGGGAGGGCAGTCTACGAGCAGTACTTC.

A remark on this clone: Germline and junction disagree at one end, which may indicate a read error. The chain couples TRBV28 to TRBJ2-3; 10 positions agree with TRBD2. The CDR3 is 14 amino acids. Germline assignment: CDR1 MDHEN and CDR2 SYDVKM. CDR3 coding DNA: TGTGCCAGCACCCCTAGCGGGAGCAAAGATACGCAGTATTTT. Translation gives CASTPSGSKDTQYF.

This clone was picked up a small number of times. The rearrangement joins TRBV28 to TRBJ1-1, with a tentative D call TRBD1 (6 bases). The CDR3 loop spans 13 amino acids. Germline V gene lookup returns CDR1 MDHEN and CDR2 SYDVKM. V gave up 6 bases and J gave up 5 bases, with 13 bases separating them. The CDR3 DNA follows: TGTGCCAGCAGGGAGGGGGGAGGTACTGAAGCTTTCTTT. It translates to CASREGGGTEAFF.

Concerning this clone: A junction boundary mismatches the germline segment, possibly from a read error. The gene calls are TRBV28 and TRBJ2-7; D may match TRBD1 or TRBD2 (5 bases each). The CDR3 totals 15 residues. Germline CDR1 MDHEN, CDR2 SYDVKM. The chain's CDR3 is CASSLLAGSSYGQYF. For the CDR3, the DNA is TGTGCCAGCAGTTTACTAGCAGGGAGCTCCTACGGGCAGTACTTC.

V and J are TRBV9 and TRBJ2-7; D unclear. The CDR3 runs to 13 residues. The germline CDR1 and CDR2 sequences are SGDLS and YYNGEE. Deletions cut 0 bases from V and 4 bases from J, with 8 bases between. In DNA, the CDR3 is TGTGCCAGCAGCGTAGGCCAGTATTACGAGCAGTACTTC. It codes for CASSVGQYYEQYF.

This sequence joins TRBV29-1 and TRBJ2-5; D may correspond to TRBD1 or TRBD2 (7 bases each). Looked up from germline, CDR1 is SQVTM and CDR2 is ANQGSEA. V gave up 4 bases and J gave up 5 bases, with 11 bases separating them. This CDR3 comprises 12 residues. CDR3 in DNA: TGCAGCGTTGCCAGGGGGGGGGAGACCCAGTACTTC. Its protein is CSVARGGETQYF.

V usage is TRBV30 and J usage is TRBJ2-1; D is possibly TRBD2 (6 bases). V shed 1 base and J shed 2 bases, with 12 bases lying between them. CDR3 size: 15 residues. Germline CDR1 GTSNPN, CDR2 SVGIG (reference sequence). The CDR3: CAWSAGTAAYNEQFF. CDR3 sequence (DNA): TGTGCCTGGAGTGCAGGGACTGCCGCCTACAATGAGCAGTTCTTC.

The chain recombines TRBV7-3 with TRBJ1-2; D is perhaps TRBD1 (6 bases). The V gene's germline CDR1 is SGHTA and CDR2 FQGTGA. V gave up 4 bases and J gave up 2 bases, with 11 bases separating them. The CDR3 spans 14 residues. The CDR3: CASSSQGPNYGYTF. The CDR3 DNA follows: TGTGCCAGCAGCTCACAGGGACCAAACTATGGCTACACCTTC.

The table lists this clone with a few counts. CDR3 protein: CASSLGASGYTF. The CDR3 DNA reads TGTGCCAGCAGTTTGGGGGCCTCGGGCTACACCTTC. The rearrangement uses TRBV28 and TRBJ1-2; D may be TRBD1 (6 bases). Trimming removed 3 bases from V and 8 bases from J, with 10 bases in between. The CDR3 is 12 residues long. In germline, CDR1 is MDHEN, CDR2 SYDVKM.

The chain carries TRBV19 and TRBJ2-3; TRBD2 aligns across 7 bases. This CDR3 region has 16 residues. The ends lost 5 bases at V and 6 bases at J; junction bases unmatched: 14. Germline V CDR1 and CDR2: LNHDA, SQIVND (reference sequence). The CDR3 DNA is TGTGCCAGTAGTTTTTACGCTAGCGGAGTCTCCGATACGCAGTATTTT. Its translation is CASSFYASGVSDTQYF. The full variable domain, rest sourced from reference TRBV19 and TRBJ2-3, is DGGITQSPKYLFRKEGQNVTLSCEQNLNHDAMYWYRQDPGQGLRLIYYSQIVNDFQKGDIAEGYSVSREKKESFPLTVTSAQKNPTAFYLCASSFYASGVSDTQYFGPGTRLTVL.

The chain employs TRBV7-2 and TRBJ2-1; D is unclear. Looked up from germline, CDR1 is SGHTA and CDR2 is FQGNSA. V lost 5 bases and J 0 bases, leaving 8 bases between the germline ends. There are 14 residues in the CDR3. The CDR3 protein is CASSRRSSYNEQFF. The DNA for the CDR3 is TGTGCCAGCAGCCGCAGGAGCTCCTACAATGAGCAGTTCTTC. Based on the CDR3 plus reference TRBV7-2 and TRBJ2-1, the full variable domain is GAGVSQSPSNKVTEKGKDVELRCDPISGHTALYWYRQSLGQGLEFLIYFQGNSAPDKSGLPSDRFSAERTGGSVSTLTIQRTQQEDSAVYLCASSRRSSYNEQFFGPGTRLTVL.

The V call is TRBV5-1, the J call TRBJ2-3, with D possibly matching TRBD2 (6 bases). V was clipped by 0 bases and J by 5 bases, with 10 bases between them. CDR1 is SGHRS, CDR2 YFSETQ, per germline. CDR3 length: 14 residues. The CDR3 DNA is TGCGCCAGCAGCTTGGCGGCTAGCGTAGATACGCAGTATTTT. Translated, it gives CASSLAASVDTQYF.

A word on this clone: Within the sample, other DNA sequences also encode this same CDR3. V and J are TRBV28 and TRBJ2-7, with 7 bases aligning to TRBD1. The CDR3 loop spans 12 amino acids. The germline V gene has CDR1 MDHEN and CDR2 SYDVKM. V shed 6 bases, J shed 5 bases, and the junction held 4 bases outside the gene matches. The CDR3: CASSLTGDEQYF. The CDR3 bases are TGTGCCAGCAGCCTAACAGGGGACGAGCAGTACTTC.

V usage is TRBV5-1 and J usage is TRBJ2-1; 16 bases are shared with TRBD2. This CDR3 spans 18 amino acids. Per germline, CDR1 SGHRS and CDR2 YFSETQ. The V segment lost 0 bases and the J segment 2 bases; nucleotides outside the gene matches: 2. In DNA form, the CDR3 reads TGCGCCAGCAGCTTGGGCGGGACTAGCGGGAGGGCCTACAATGAGCAGTTCTTC. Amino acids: CASSLGGTSGRAYNEQFF.

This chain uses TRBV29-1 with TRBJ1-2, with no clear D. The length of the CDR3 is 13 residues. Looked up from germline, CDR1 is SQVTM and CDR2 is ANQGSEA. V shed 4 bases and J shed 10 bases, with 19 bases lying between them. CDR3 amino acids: CSVAKTVAGYYTF. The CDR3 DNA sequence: TGCAGCGTTGCGAAAACGGTGGCAGGTTACTACACCTTC.

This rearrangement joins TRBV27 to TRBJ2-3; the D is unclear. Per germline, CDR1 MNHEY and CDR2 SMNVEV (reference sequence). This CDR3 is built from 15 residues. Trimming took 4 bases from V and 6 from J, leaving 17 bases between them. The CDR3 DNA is TGTGCCAGCAGTTCGTTGCCCTTGGGCGATGATACGCAGTATTTT. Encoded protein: CASSSLPLGDDTQYF.

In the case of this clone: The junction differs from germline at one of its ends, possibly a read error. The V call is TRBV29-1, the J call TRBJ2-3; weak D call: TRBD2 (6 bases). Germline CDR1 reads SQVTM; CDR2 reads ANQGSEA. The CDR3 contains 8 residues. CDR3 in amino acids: CSVETGAF. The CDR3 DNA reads TGCAGCGTTGAAACGGGAGCGTTT.

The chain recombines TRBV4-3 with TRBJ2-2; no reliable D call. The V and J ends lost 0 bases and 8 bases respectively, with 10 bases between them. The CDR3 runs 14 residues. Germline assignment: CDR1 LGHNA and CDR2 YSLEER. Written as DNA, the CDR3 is TGCGCCAGCAGCCAAGATCCCGGTGGGGGGGAGCTGTTTTTT. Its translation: CASSQDPGGGELFF.

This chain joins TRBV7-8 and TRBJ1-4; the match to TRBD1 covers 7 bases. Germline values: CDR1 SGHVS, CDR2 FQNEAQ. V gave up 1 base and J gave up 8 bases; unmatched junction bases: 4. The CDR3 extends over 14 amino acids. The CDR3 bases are TGTGCCAGCAGCTTAGATTCAGGGGGAGAAAAACTGTTTTTT. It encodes CASSLDSGGEKLFF.

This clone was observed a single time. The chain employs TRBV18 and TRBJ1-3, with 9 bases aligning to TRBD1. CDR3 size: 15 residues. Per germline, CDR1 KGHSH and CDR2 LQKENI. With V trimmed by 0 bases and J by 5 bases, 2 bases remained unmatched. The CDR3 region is CASSPPGQGRNTIYF. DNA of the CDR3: TGTGCCAGCTCACCACCGGGACAGGGCCGAAACACCATATATTTT.

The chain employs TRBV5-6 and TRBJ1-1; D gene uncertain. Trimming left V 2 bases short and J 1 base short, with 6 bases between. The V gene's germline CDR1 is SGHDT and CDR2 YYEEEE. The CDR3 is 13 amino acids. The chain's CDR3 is CASSFIQNTEAFF. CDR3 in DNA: TGTGCCAGCAGCTTTATACAGAACACTGAAGCTTTCTTT.

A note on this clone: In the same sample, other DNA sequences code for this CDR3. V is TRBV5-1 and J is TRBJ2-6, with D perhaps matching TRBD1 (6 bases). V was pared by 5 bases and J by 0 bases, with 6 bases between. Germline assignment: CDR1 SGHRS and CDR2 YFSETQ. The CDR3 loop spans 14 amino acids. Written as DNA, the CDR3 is TGCGCCAGCAGGGACAGCTCTGGGGCCAACGTCCTGACTTTC. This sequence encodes CASRDSSGANVLTF.